The present TCR beta chain was sequenced within a study of T cell clusters in autoimmune cytopenias. TRB was amplified from about 250 ng of peripheral blood genomic DNA per sample. Considering frequency, this clonotype is medium-sized. One tube held mixed TRB-A and TRB-B primer pools for touch-down PCR. TCRdb re-called the multiplex PCR reads; every CDR3 protein appears as one record, without DNA. The listing records more than 6,500 distinct CDR3 sequences. Germline V CDR1 and CDR2: MNHNS, SASEGT. This CDR3 comprises 13 residues. The V call is TRBV6-1, the J call TRBJ2-1; TCRdb's D call of TRBD2 is untestable without DNA. Sequencing was performed on peripheral blood. This sequence was found in a human donor with an autoimmune cytopenia or autoimmune hepatitis (not recorded which). The CDR3 sequence is CASRPSGGDEQFF.